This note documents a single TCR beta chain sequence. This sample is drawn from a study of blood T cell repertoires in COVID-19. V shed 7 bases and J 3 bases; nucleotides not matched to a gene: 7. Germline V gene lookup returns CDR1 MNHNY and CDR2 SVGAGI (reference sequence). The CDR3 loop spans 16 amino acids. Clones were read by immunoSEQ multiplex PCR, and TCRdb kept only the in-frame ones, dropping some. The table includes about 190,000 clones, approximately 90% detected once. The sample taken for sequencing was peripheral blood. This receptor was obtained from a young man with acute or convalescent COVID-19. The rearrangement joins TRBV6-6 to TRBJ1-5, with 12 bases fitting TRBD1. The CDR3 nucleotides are TGTGCCAGCACCCCGGGACAGGGGGCTGACAATCAGCCCCAGCATTTT. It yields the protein CASTPGQGADNQPQHF.